Listed below are T cell receptor beta chains from one sample, sequenced in a study of T cell responses to AZD1222 COVID-19 vaccine. Here immunoSEQ multiplex PCR was the method, and the copy in TCRdb shows in-frame clones only, minus some. The sample consists of under 150,000 clones, approximately 92% of them appearing once. This specimen consisted of peripheral blood, obtained 28 days after the second AZD1222 dose. Source of these receptors: an adult who received the AZD1222 COVID-19 vaccine. CDR3s include the opening cysteine and the closing phenylalanine or tryptophan. Each record gives: D gene, V gene, clone size, J gene, CDR3 DNA, CDR3 protein. The D gene is left open where the match is weak. Size tells how often a clone was seen (once, few, many) or the class of an expanded clone, and some rows leave it out.

TRBD1	TRBV2	-	TRBJ1-5	TGTGCCAGCAGGCCAGGGGGCTGGGATCAGCCCCAGCATTTT	CASRPGGWDQPQHF
-	TRBV6-6	-	TRBJ2-1	TGTGCCAGCATAGGCAGCTCCTACAATGAGCAGTTCTTC	CASIGSSYNEQFF
TRBD2	TRBV5-1	-	TRBJ2-1	TGCGCCAGCAGCACCACTAGCGGGAGGGGCCATGAGCAGTTCTTC	CASSTTSGRGHEQFF
-	TRBV5-1	-	TRBJ2-7	TGCGCCAGCAGCTTGGCTGGGGGTAAGGCCTACGAGCAGTACTTC	CASSLAGGKAYEQYF
-	TRBV27	-	TRBJ2-3	TGTGCCAGCAGTTTATCGGGCAGCACAGATACGCAGTATTTT	CASSLSGSTDTQYF
-	TRBV2	-	TRBJ2-7	TGTGCCAGCATCGGTCGGGTGTACGAGCAGTACTTC	CASIGRVYEQYF
-	TRBV5-6	-	TRBJ1-1	TGTGCCAGCAGCCCGGGCCGGAGTCCAGCTTTCTTT	CASSPGRSPAFF
-	TRBV28	-	TRBJ1-3	TGTGCCAGCAGTTTATCCCAGGGGTGGCACACCATATATTTT	CASSLSQGWHTIYF
TRBD2	TRBV28	-	TRBJ2-1	TGTGCCAGCAGAAGAACCGGGACTAGCGTTTACAATGAGCAGTTCTTC	CASRRTGTSVYNEQFF
TRBD1	TRBV5-1	-	TRBJ2-2	TGCGCCAGCAGCTTACAGGGGATCGACACCGGGGAGCTGTTTTTT	CASSLQGIDTGELFF
TRBD2	TRBV5-1	-	TRBJ2-2	TGCGCCAGCAGCTTGGCAGTAGCGGGAGTCAGTGGCACCGGGGAGCTGTTTTTT	CASSLAVAGVSGTGELFF
-	TRBV6-5	-	TRBJ2-4	TGTGCCAGCACCCCGGGGTTAGCCAAAAACATTCAGTACTTC	CASTPGLAKNIQYF
-	TRBV10-3	-	TRBJ1-5	TGTGCCATCAGTGATCAGACAGCCGTTAATCAGCCCCAGCATTTT	CAISDQTAVNQPQHF
-	TRBV2	-	TRBJ1-2	TGTGCCAGCAGGATAGGGTATGGCTACACCTTC	CASRIGYGYTF
-	TRBV7-9	-	TRBJ2-7	TGTGCCAGCAGCACCAGGGAGGCGCAGTACTTC	CASSTREAQYF
TRBD1	TRBV28	-	TRBJ2-1	TGTGCCAGCGATACCCTAGGACAGGGAATCAATGAGCAGTTCTTC	CASDTLGQGINEQFF
-	TRBV7-9	-	TRBJ1-5	TGTGCCAGCAGCTTAGGAGACAGCCCCAGGGCCCAGCATTTT	CASSLGDSPRAQHF
-	TRBV28	-	TRBJ2-1	TGTGCCAGCAGACTTGGGGGCGGAGGGACTAATGAGCAGTTCTTC	CASRLGGGGTNEQFF
TRBD2	TRBV29-1	-	TRBJ2-1	TGCAGCGTTGACTCTAGCGGGAGTTCATACAATGAGCAGTTCTTC	CSVDSSGSSYNEQFF
-	TRBV5-1	-	TRBJ1-4	TGCGCCAGCGGGGGCGAGAGTGGTGAAAAACTGTTTTTT	CASGGESGEKLFF
-	TRBV3-1/TRBV3-2	-	TRBJ1-2	TGTGCCAGCAGCAAAAACCCGGACACCTATGGCTACACCTTC	CASSKNPDTYGYTF
-	TRBV25-1	-	TRBJ1-4	TGTGCCAGCAGTTACGTCCCAGGGGATGAAAAACTGTTTTTT	CASSYVPGDEKLFF
-	TRBV19	-	TRBJ1-1	TGTGCCAGTAGTATGCTAGGGGACACTGAAGCTTTCTTT	CASSMLGDTEAFF
-	TRBV7-9	few	TRBJ1-1	TGTGCCAGCAGCCGTACAGGGAATACTGAAGCTTTCTTT	CASSRTGNTEAFF
-	TRBV20-1	-	TRBJ1-5	TGCAGTGCTAGTCGGATCAATCAGCCCCAGCATTTT	CSASRINQPQHF
TRBD2	TRBV28	-	TRBJ2-3	TGTGCCAGTCGTACCCCTTTCTCGACTAGCGGGAAGACAGATACGCAGTATTTT	CASRTPFSTSGKTDTQYF
-	TRBV27	-	TRBJ2-1	TGTGCCAGCAGTTTATCTTTCGGGAATGAGCAGTTCTTC	CASSLSFGNEQFF
-	TRBV6-5	-	TRBJ1-2	TGTGCCAGCAGTTACCTGCAGACCTATGGCTACACCTTC	CASSYLQTYGYTF
TRBD2	TRBV6-2/TRBV6-3	-	TRBJ2-3	TGTGCCAGCAGTTTTACTAGCGGGAGCCCAGATACGCAGTATTTT	CASSFTSGSPDTQYF
-	TRBV5-5	-	TRBJ1-3	TGTGCCAGCAGACAGTTCTCTGGAAACACCATATATTTT	CASRQFSGNTIYF
-	TRBV7-8	few	TRBJ1-2	TGTGCCAGCAGTTTAGGGACATCGAGTAATCGGTATGGCTACACCTTC	CASSLGTSSNRYGYTF
-	TRBV6-2/TRBV6-3	-	TRBJ1-2	TGTGCCAGCAGTTACTCGATGGGGGACGGCTACACCTTC	CASSYSMGDGYTF
-	TRBV19	-	TRBJ2-3	TGTGCCAGTAGTATAAAGTACGGGACCTCCGAGGTTGGTACGCAGTATTTT	CASSIKYGTSEVGTQYF
TRBD1	TRBV4-1	medium-sized	TRBJ1-6	TGCGCCACAGGGACGACAGGGGGCTATTCACCCCTCCACTTT	CATGTTGGYSPLHF
-	TRBV2	-	TRBJ2-3	TGTGCCAGCGGGCAGAGAAGCACAGATACGCAGTATTTT	CASGQRSTDTQYF
TRBD1	TRBV15	-	TRBJ2-7	TGTGCCACCAGCAGAAGGACAGGGGGCCTGGACGAGCAGTACTTC	CATSRRTGGLDEQYF
-	TRBV11-1	once	TRBJ2-7	TGTGCCAGCAGCCCACAGGGACCCGAGCAGTACTTC	CASSPQGPEQYF
-	TRBV4-3	-	TRBJ1-3	TGCGCCAGCAAGCAAGCCTCTGGAAACACCATATATTTT	CASKQASGNTIYF
-	TRBV11-3	once	TRBJ2-7	TGTGCCAGCAGCTTAGATAGGAGCTACGAGCAGTACTTC	CASSLDRSYEQYF
-	TRBV5-1	-	TRBJ2-5	TGCGCCAGCAGCTTGGTCTTCGGCAGCCAAGAGACCCAGTACTTC	CASSLVFGSQETQYF
-	TRBV25-1	-	TRBJ1-1	TGTGCCAGCAGTGCCTACACTGAAGCTTTCTTT	CASSAYTEAFF
TRBD1	TRBV25-1	-	TRBJ2-6	TGTGCCAGCAGTGGACAGGGGGCTGGGGCCAACGTCCTGACTTTC	CASSGQGAGANVLTF
TRBD2	TRBV28	-	TRBJ2-7	TGTGCCAGCAGTTTAGATGGTTCTAGCGGGAGATACGAGCAGTACTTC	CASSLDGSSGRYEQYF
-	TRBV27	-	TRBJ1-1	TGTGCCAGCAGTTGGGGCAGGCGGAACACTGAAGCTTTCTTT	CASSWGRRNTEAFF
-	TRBV5-4	-	TRBJ1-3	TGTGCCAGCAGCTTGGAGGGGACCATATATTTT	CASSLEGTIYF
-	TRBV4-1	-	TRBJ2-3	TGCGCCAGCAGCCAGCTACAGGACGCGACGCAGTATTTT	CASSQLQDATQYF
-	TRBV10-3	-	TRBJ1-2	TGTGCCATCAGTGAGTCATCTTCAGGGAGCTATGGCTACACCTTC	CAISESSSGSYGYTF
TRBD1	TRBV12-3/TRBV12-4	-	TRBJ1-2	TGTGCCAGCAGCGGACAGGGGGGCTACACCTTC	CASSGQGGYTF
-	TRBV28	-	TRBJ1-1	TGTGCCAGCAGCAGCCTCAGTAACACTGAAGCTTTCTTT	CASSSLSNTEAFF
-	TRBV19	-	TRBJ2-5	TGTGCCAGTAGTATCCCAGGATCACCACCGAGCCAAGAGACCCAGTACTTC	CASSIPGSPPSQETQYF
TRBD1	TRBV2	-	TRBJ1-6	TGTGCCGGCGGACAGGGGTATTCACCCCTCCACTTT	CAGGQGYSPLHF
-	TRBV19	once	TRBJ2-7	TGTGCCAGTAGTATATTTGACGAGCAGTACTTC	CASSIFDEQYF
-	TRBV9	-	TRBJ2-7	TGTGCCAGCAGCCCAGGGGACGGCCTCCCCTACGAGCAGTACTTC	CASSPGDGLPYEQYF